A single sample is the source of the 8 T cell receptor beta chains below, sequenced in a study of blood T cell repertoires in COVID-19. Profiled with immunoSEQ multiplex PCR; TCRdb holds only in-frame clones, not every one. The table shows fewer than 200,000 clones, with under 80% occurring only once. The sample consisted of peripheral blood. Receptor source: a woman aged 80 or older with acute or convalescent COVID-19.

The CDR3 DNA reads TGTGCCAGCTCCAAGGGGGCGCAGACCTACGAGCAGTACTTC. Amino acids: CASSKGAQTYEQYF. This chain joins TRBV18 and TRBJ2-7; 7 bases map to TRBD1. Germline CDR1 KGHSH, CDR2 LQKENI. This CDR3 has 14 residues. J was trimmed by 2 bases and V by 6 bases; bases with no gene match: 7.

This rearrangement joins TRBV19 to TRBJ2-7; D remains unclear. Germline V gives CDR1 LNHDA, CDR2 SQIVND (reference sequence). The CDR3 length is 12 residues. Between the trimmed V and J ends, which lost 5 bases and 6 bases, there was a span of 11 bases. CDR3 loop: CASSSRFSEQYF. DNA of the CDR3: TGTGCCAGTAGTTCCCGTTTCTCCGAGCAGTACTTC.

In this sample, this clone turned up once. The CDR3: CASSPKASGRQETQYF. CDR3 nucleotide sequence: TGTGCCAGCTCACCAAAGGCTAGCGGGCGACAAGAGACCCAGTACTTC. The V gene is TRBV18, the J gene TRBJ2-5, with 8 bases identical to TRBD2. The germline CDR1 and CDR2 sequences are KGHSH and LQKENI. The CDR3 runs to 16 residues. Germline trimming cut 2 bases from V and 2 bases from J; bases unmatched to any gene: 7.

Comment on this clone: The same CDR3 is also encoded by other DNA sequences in this sample. V usage is TRBV5-1 and J usage is TRBJ2-3, with a tentative D call TRBD2 (6 bases). The CDR3 is 16 residues long. Germline V gives CDR1 SGHRS, CDR2 YFSETQ. Between the trimmed V and J ends, which lost 0 bases and 0 bases, there was a span of 11 bases. The CDR3, as DNA: TGCGCCAGCAGCTTGGGTAGCGGTGCTAGCACAGATACGCAGTATTTT. It is translated as CASSLGSGASTDTQYF.

This clone has only one observation. The chain couples TRBV19 to TRBJ2-1, with TRBD2 identical over 16 bases. Losses at the gene ends were 0 bases for V and 1 base for J; bases not matched to a gene: 6. This CDR3 has 20 amino acids. Germline V gene data show CDR1 as LNHDA and CDR2 as SQIVND (reference sequence). The CDR3 sequence is CASSIEGTSGRVGSYNEQFF. Written as DNA, the CDR3 is TGTGCCAGTAGTATAGAGGGGACTAGCGGGAGGGTGGGGTCCTACAATGAGCAGTTCTTC.

This chain joins TRBV9 and TRBJ2-3; D is perhaps TRBD1 (6 bases). Germline CDR1 SGDLS, CDR2 YYNGEE. V lost 0 bases and J 4 bases, leaving 15 bases between the germline ends. CDR3 length: 16 residues. The CDR3 DNA sequence: TGTGCCAGCAGCGTAGTATCTACAGGGTTTGCAGATACGCAGTATTTT. As protein: CASSVVSTGFADTQYF.

This sequence joins TRBV7-9 and TRBJ2-7, with 7 bases fitting TRBD2. V lost 5 bases and J lost 0; bases outside the gene matches: 10. Germline values: CDR1 SEHNR, CDR2 FQNEAQ (reference sequence). The CDR3 contains 16 residues. CDR3 sequence reads: CASSRPGGRDSYEQYF. CDR3 sequence (DNA): TGTGCCAGCAGCCGACCGGGGGGAAGGGACTCCTACGAGCAGTACTTC.

The V gene is TRBV6-5, the J gene TRBJ2-7, with 13 bases aligning to TRBD2. The CDR3 contains 14 residues. Germline values: CDR1 MNHEY, CDR2 SVGAGI. V was clipped by 3 bases and J by 7 bases; unmatched bases: 3. This CDR3 is CASSYQGLAGEQYF. CDR3 DNA sequence: TGTGCCAGCAGTTATCAGGGACTAGCGGGAGAGCAGTACTTC.